Given below is one TCR beta chain in context. This sample is part of a study of blood T cell repertoires in COVID-19. The wider study: Sources were T cells, B-cell-depleted T cells, or PBMCs; the material itself was cDNA or gDNA.

The method was immunoSEQ multiplex PCR; TCRdb's version includes in-frame clones alone and lacks a portion of them. The sample shows a few hundred thousand clones, 85% of them seen only once. Donors in Cohort 3 counted as recovered after two negative PCRs, clearance, or symptom resolution. The CDR3 runs 14 residues. Germline V gene sequence: CDR1 SGHNT, CDR2 YYREEE (reference sequence). The trim removed 6 bases at V and 0 bases at J, leaving 6 bases unmatched. The sequenced sample consisted of PBMCs or T cells enriched from blood (not recorded which). The V call is TRBV5-4, the J call TRBJ2-7; 7 nucleotides align to TRBD1. This sequence originates from a man between 35 and 55 years old who had recovered from COVID-19. The CDR3 spells CASTSTGSSYEQYF. CDR3 nucleotides: TGTGCCAGCACCTCGACAGGGAGCTCCTACGAGCAGTACTTC. The full variable domain, in which reference TRBV5-4 and TRBJ2-7 provide the parts outside the CDR3, is ETGVTQSPTHLIKTRGQQVTLRCSSQSGHNTVSWYQQALGQGPQFIFQYYREEENGRGNFPPRFSGLQFPNYSSELNVNALELDDSALYLCASTSTGSSYEQYFGPGTRLTVT.